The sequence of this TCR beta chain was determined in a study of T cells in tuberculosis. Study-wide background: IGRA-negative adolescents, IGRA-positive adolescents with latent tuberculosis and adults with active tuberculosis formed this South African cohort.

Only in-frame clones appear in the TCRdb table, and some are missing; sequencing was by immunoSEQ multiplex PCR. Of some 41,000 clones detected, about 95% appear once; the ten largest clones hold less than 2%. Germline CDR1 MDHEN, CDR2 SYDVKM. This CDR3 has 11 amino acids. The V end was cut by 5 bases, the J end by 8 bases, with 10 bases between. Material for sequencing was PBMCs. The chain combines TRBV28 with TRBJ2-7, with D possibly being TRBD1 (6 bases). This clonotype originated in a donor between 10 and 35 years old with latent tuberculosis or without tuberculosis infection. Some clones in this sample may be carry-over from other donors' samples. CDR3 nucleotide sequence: TGTGCCAGCAGTCGAAGGGGGAAGCAGTACTTC. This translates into CASSRRGKQYF. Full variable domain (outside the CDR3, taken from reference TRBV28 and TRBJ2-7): DVKVTQSSRYLVKRTGEKVFLECVQDMDHENMFWYRQDPGLGLRLIYFSYDVKMKEKGDIPEGYSVSREKKERFSLILESASTNQTSMYLCASSRRGKQYFGPGTRLTVT.